Shown below are 16 T cell receptor beta chains from a single sample sequenced in a study of T cells in Graves' hyperthyroidism and ophthalmopathy. Amplification of TCR beta CDR3 regions used RNA as the template. A set of HTBI primers served as the primers for a first-round RT-PCR of the TCR CDR3. Using its own MiXCR run on the multiplex PCR reads, TCRdb lists one record per CDR3 protein. The sample contains 250,000 to 350,000 distinct CDR3 sequences, about 18% of which appear only once. The sample was blood. The receptors come from a woman aged 60-70 years with Graves' ophthalmopathy.

This clonotype was detected ten times or more. The rearrangement links TRBV27 to TRBJ2-1; D possibly matches TRBD1 or TRBD2 (5 bases each). Germline CDR1 MNHEY, CDR2 SMNVEV (reference sequence). V lost 4 bases to trimming and J lost 0 bases, with 13 bases between them. The CDR3 has 16 amino acids. CDR3 coding DNA: TGTGCCAGCAGTTCCTGGGACGTCTACTCCTACAATGAGCAGTTCTTC. This translates into CASSSWDVYSYNEQFF.

This clonotype appeared many times. The chain joins TRBV3-1 to TRBJ2-7; TRBD2 matches 7 bases. The CDR3 totals 15 residues. J was trimmed by 1 base and V by 1 base; bases with no gene match: 4. Germline loops: CDR1 LGHDT, CDR2 YNNKEL (reference sequence). CDR3 in amino acids: CASSQAGTISYEQYF. Here the CDR3 DNA reads TGTGCCAGCAGCCAAGCCGGGACTATTTCCTACGAGCAGTACTTC.

This clonotype was seen repeatedly, ten times or more. V is TRBV12-3 or TRBV12-4 and J is TRBJ1-1; no reliable D call. This CDR3 is 12 amino acids long. With 7 bases removed from V and 1 base from J, the gap between germline ends came to 7 bases. The CDR3 DNA is TGTGCCAGCAAAGGGTGGAACACTGAAGCTTTCTTT. It is translated as CASKGWNTEAFF.

About this clonotype itself: No conserved phenylalanine or tryptophan is present at the end of the CDR3, so a read error is the likely explanation. The chain uses TRBV29-1 and TRBJ2-5; D gene unclear. The CDR3 is made up of 14 amino acids. V lost 4 bases to trimming and J lost 5 bases, with 17 bases between them. The germline V gene has CDR1 SQVTM and CDR2 ANQGSEA. CDR3 in amino acids: CSVAPPGVGETQYL. CDR3 coding DNA: TGCAGCGTTGCCCCCCCTGGAGTTGGGGAGACCCAGTACCTC.

V and J are TRBV5-4 and TRBJ1-1, with no clear D. V lost 4 bases, J lost 4 bases, and 17 bases lay in between. Germline CDR1 and CDR2: SGHNT and YYREEE (reference sequence). The CDR3 consists of 15 residues. The CDR3 nucleotides are TGTGCCAGCAGCCGGGCTAGGCAGGCCCTCACTGAAGCTTTCTTT. Its translation is CASSRARQALTEAFF. Looking up the rest from reference TRBV5-4 and TRBJ1-1 gives the full variable domain: ETGVTQSPTHLIKTRGQQVTLRCSSQSGHNTVSWYQQALGQGPQFIFQYYREEENGRGNFPPRFSGLQFPNYSSELNVNALELDDSALYLCASSRARQALTEAFFGQGTRLTVV.

This clonotype has more than one count but fewer than ten. The rearrangement joins TRBV5-1 to TRBJ2-7; 7 bases map to TRBD1. Germline loops: CDR1 SGHRS, CDR2 YFSETQ. V was pared by 4 bases and J by 0 bases, with 4 bases of the junction left unmatched. The CDR3 sequence is 14 residues long. The CDR3 spells CASSTRDSSYEQYF. In DNA form, the CDR3 reads TGCGCCAGCAGCACTAGGGACAGCTCCTACGAGCAGTACTTC.

In its sample, this clonotype was seen many times. The gene calls are TRBV20-1 and TRBJ2-2; 7 nucleotides match TRBD1. V shed 3 bases, J shed 1 base, and the junction held 8 bases outside the gene matches. From germline, CDR1 is DFQATT and CDR2 SNEGSKA (reference sequence). The CDR3 has 16 residues. The CDR3 protein is CSASPRQGRNTGELFF. The CDR3 region has the DNA TGCAGTGCTAGCCCTCGACAGGGTAGGAACACCGGGGAGCTGTTTTTT.

This clonotype was seen ten or more times. The CDR3 sequence is CASSLTGPGTEAFF. In nucleotides, the CDR3 is TGTGCCAGCAGTCTGACAGGGCCCGGCACTGAAGCTTTCTTT. The chain recombines TRBV2 with TRBJ1-1, with 7 positions matching TRBD1. V dropped 5 bases and J dropped 4; count of bases not matched to a gene: 7. The CDR3 has 14 amino acids. Looked up from germline, CDR1 is SNHLY and CDR2 is FYNNEI.

This clonotype has ten or more counts. The chain combines TRBV12-3 or TRBV12-4 with TRBJ2-7; D is perhaps TRBD1 (5 bases). The CDR3 sequence is 15 residues long. V shed 5 bases and J shed 1 base, with 15 bases lying between them. The CDR3 loop reads CASSQNYRSSYEQYF. For the CDR3, the DNA is TGTGCCAGCAGTCAAAACTACAGGAGTTCCTACGAGCAGTACTTC.

This clonotype appeared many times. The rearrangement links TRBV20-1 to TRBJ2-1; TRBD1 agrees at 9 bases. The length of the CDR3 is 16 residues. Looked up from germline, CDR1 is DFQATT and CDR2 is SNEGSKA (reference sequence). Trimming at V came to 5 bases and at J to 9 bases, leaving 17 bases not matched to a gene. In DNA, the CDR3 is TGCAGTGCTGCACTCCGCGGGGGACAGGGTTTTGGTGAGCAGTTCTTC. Translation gives CSAALRGGQGFGEQFF.

This clonotype was seen at least ten times. This chain uses TRBV11-2 with TRBJ2-3; 15 bases are shared with TRBD2. The CDR3 sequence is 18 residues long. The germline CDR1 and CDR2 sequences are SGHAT and FQNNGV. V shed 3 bases and J 2 bases; nucleotides not matched to a gene: 6. The CDR3 region has the DNA TGTGCCAGCAGCTTGGGGACTAGCGGGGGGCGAATCACAGATACGCAGTATTTT. Protein: CASSLGTSGGRITDTQYF.

On this clonotype: One end of the junction does not line up with germline, which may come from a read error. The chain combines TRBV7-7 with TRBJ2-2; TRBD2 agrees at 9 bases. The CDR3 contains 16 residues. Germline lookup yields CDR1 SSHAT and CDR2 FNYEAQ (reference sequence). This CDR3 is CASSHPSGGIPGELFF. The CDR3 DNA reads as TGTGCTAGCAGCCATCCAAGCGGGGGGATCCCCGGGGAGCTGTTTTTT.

The chain joins TRBV7-9 to TRBJ1-4; D is possibly TRBD1 (5 bases). V was cut by 1 base and J by 0 bases, with 21 bases left in between. The CDR3 loop spans 20 amino acids. Germline V gene sequence: CDR1 SEHNR, CDR2 FQNEAQ (reference sequence). The CDR3 nucleotides read TGTGCCAGCAGCTTAGTGAGGGTAGCCCCCAGGGTCCCAACTAATGAAAAACTGTTTTTT. Its protein is CASSLVRVAPRVPTNEKLFF.

This clonotype was counted between two and nine times. The chain recombines TRBV6-2 or TRBV6-3 with TRBJ1-5, with D perhaps matching TRBD1 (5 bases). Germline lookup yields CDR1 MNHEY and CDR2 SVGEGT. The CDR3 is 15 amino acids. V was trimmed by 6 bases and J by 2 bases, leaving 14 bases between them. The CDR3 region is CASRKDGAGNQPQHF. The CDR3 bases are TGTGCCAGCAGGAAAGACGGGGCCGGCAATCAGCCCCAGCATTTT.

The chain has TRBV7-2 and TRBJ2-2; D is possibly TRBD1 (5 bases). Trimming removed 1 base from V and 6 bases from J, with 9 bases in between. The CDR3 runs to 14 residues. Germline V lookup: CDR1 SGHTA, CDR2 FQGNSA. CDR3 sequence reads: CASSLGAGPGELFF. Written as DNA, the CDR3 is TGTGCCAGCAGCTTAGGAGCAGGGCCCGGGGAGCTGTTTTTT.

A note on this clonotype: A read error is possible here, since a much larger clone lies one base away. The chain is built from TRBV6-5 and TRBJ2-7; weak D call: TRBD1 (6 bases). The germline CDR1 and CDR2 sequences are MNHEY and SVGAGI. The CDR3 has 15 amino acids. The DNA for the CDR3 is TGTGCCAGAAGTTACTCGGTTAACAGGGCCTACGAGCAGTACTTC. As protein: CARSYSVNRAYEQYF.